One and the same sample provided the 21 T cell receptor beta chains below, sequenced in a study of OX40 agonist ivuxolimab in advanced cancers. This table comes from immunoSEQ multiplex PCR, and its TCRdb copy is limited to in-frame clones, with some not included. The data contain some 76,000 clones, 70% to 90% of them seen just once; the ten biggest clones take up under 2%. The sample here was CD4+ or CD8+ T cells sorted from blood, taken in a trial of the OX40 agonist ivuxolimab. Receptor source: an adult with an advanced solid tumor such as melanoma, head and neck, liver or kidney cancer.

The chain has TRBV6-4 and TRBJ1-2, with D perhaps matching TRBD1 (5 bases). Germline assignment: CDR1 MRHNA and CDR2 SNTAGT. The ends were cut back, 6 bases at V and 5 bases at J, with 16 bases in the middle. The CDR3 is 14 residues long. CDR3 in amino acids: CASSPELQAYGYTF. CDR3 bases: TGTGCCAGCAGCCCTGAATTACAGGCTTATGGCTACACCTTC.

This chain joins TRBV19 and TRBJ2-1; 10 positions agree with TRBD1. The CDR3 loop spans 16 amino acids. V was pared by 5 bases and J by 13 bases, with 17 bases of the junction left unmatched. Per the germline V gene, CDR1 is LNHDA and CDR2 is SQIVND (reference sequence). CDR3 sequence (DNA): TGTGCCAGTAGTTACTTGGGACAGGGGCCCGAGTTATTACAGTTCTTC. This encodes CASSYLGQGPELLQFF.

The V and J genes are TRBV9 and TRBJ1-1, with D uncertain. This CDR3 has 15 residues. From germline, CDR1 is SGDLS and CDR2 YYNGEE. V was cut by 0 bases and J by 10 bases, with 19 bases left in between. Here the CDR3 reads CASSVESPASGGAFF. The CDR3 DNA follows: TGTGCCAGCAGCGTAGAGTCGCCAGCGTCCGGAGGAGCTTTCTTT. The whole variable domain, remainder taken from reference TRBV9 and TRBJ1-1, is DSGVTQTPKHLITATGQRVTLRCSPRSGDLSVYWYQQSLDQGLQFLIQYYNGEERAKGNILERFSAQQFPDLHSELNLSSLELGDSALYFCASSVESPASGGAFFGQGTRLTVV.

The rearrangement uses TRBV7-2 and TRBJ2-1; the match to TRBD1 covers 10 bases. Trimming at V came to 7 bases and at J to 4 bases, leaving 7 bases not matched to a gene. The CDR3 runs 15 residues. Germline CDR1 SGHTA, CDR2 FQGNSA. The CDR3 sequence: CASTFGGQGYNEQFF. In nucleotides, the CDR3 is TGTGCCAGCACCTTCGGGGGACAGGGGTACAATGAGCAGTTCTTC.

The rearrangement links TRBV4-3 to TRBJ1-1; D might be TRBD1 (6 bases). In germline, CDR1 is LGHNA, CDR2 YSLEER. With 0 bases removed from V and 1 base from J, the gap between germline ends came to 9 bases. CDR3 length: 15 residues. The CDR3 loop reads CASSQDSRGNTEAFF. Written as DNA, the CDR3 is TGCGCCAGCAGCCAAGATAGCAGGGGGAACACTGAAGCTTTCTTT.

This clone is categorized as medium-sized (0.01 to 0.1%). The rearrangement uses TRBV5-4 and TRBJ2-7; D possibly corresponds to TRBD2 (6 bases). Germline loops: CDR1 SGHNT, CDR2 YYREEE (reference sequence). This CDR3 is 14 amino acids long. The germline V and J ends were trimmed by 4 bases and 0 bases, with 11 bases remaining between them. The CDR3 DNA follows: TGTGCCAGCAGCCCTGGACTATCCTCCTACGAGCAGTACTTC. Residues: CASSPGLSSYEQYF. Combining the CDR3 with reference TRBV5-4 and TRBJ2-7 gives the whole variable domain ETGVTQSPTHLIKTRGQQVTLRCSSQSGHNTVSWYQQALGQGPQFIFQYYREEENGRGNFPPRFSGLQFPNYSSELNVNALELDDSALYLCASSPGLSSYEQYFGPGTRLTVT.

In DNA form, the CDR3 reads TGTGCCAGCAGTTCACTAGCGGGAGGAGCCGGGGAGCTGTTTTTT. Encoded protein: CASSSLAGGAGELFF. The gene calls are TRBV27 and TRBJ2-2, with 12 nucleotides matching TRBD2. Germline CDR1 MNHEY, CDR2 SMNVEV (reference sequence). This CDR3 contains 15 residues. Losses at the gene ends were 4 bases for V and 6 bases for J; bases not matched to a gene: 3.

The chain is built from TRBV6-5 and TRBJ2-7, with TRBD2 matching over 7 bases. Trimming at V came to 0 bases and at J to 3 bases, leaving 8 bases not matched to a gene. The CDR3 is 16 amino acids. The V gene's germline CDR1 is MNHEY and CDR2 SVGAGI. CDR3 DNA: TGTGCCAGCAGTTACTCGTCCCTAGCGGATAACTACGAGCAGTACTTC. Translating gives CASSYSSLADNYEQYF.

The chain uses TRBV30 and TRBJ1-1; D remains unclear. Germline lookup yields CDR1 GTSNPN and CDR2 SVGIG (reference sequence). The ends were cut back, 4 bases at V and 0 bases at J, with 21 bases in the middle. This CDR3 has 17 residues. CDR3 nucleotides: TGTGCCTGGACCAATGAACGCGGTATGGCTATGAACACTGAAGCTTTCTTT. It translates to CAWTNERGMAMNTEAFF.

The gene calls are TRBV19 and TRBJ2-7; D possibly corresponds to TRBD1 (6 bases). V shed 4 bases and J shed 7 bases, with 14 bases lying between them. CDR1 and CDR2 (germline): LNHDA, SQIVND (reference sequence). CDR3 length: 13 residues. The CDR3 nucleotides read TGTGCCAGTAGTAGAGACAGGCTGCAAGAGCAGTACTTC. Translation gives CASSRDRLQEQYF.

The chain is built from TRBV7-3 and TRBJ1-2, with 9 nucleotides matching TRBD1. Germline values: CDR1 SGHTA, CDR2 FQGTGA. CDR3 length: 16 amino acids. J was trimmed by 5 bases and V by 0 bases; bases with no gene match: 7. The CDR3 DNA reads as TGTGCCAGCAGCTTAACGGCGGGGACAGGGACTTATGGCTACACCTTC. It is translated as CASSLTAGTGTYGYTF. The variable domain in full, with the rest retrieved from reference TRBV7-3 and TRBJ1-2, is GAGVSQTPSNKVTEKGKYVELRCDPISGHTALYWYRQSLGQGPEFLIYFQGTGAADDSGLPNDRFFAVRPEGSVSTLKIQRTERGDSAVYLCASSLTAGTGTYGYTFGSGTRLTVV.

The V and J genes are TRBV30 and TRBJ2-5; D gene unclear. The CDR3 sequence is 12 residues long. Germline V gene sequence: CDR1 GTSNPN, CDR2 SVGIG (reference sequence). V shed 2 bases and J shed 5 bases, with 9 bases lying between them. DNA of the CDR3: TGTGCCTGGAGTAGAGAGCCGGAGACCCAGTACTTC. Its protein is CAWSREPETQYF.

The chain combines TRBV9 with TRBJ2-7; 9 bases line up with TRBD1. Germline-derived CDR1 and CDR2 are SGDLS and YYNGEE. The CDR3 is made up of 18 amino acids. With V trimmed by 0 bases and J by 3 bases, 13 bases remained unmatched. Written as DNA, the CDR3 is TGTGCCAGCAGCGTAGGAGGGGGTCCGGGACAGGGAGACTACGAGCAGTACTTC. As protein: CASSVGGGPGQGDYEQYF.

The rearrangement uses TRBV4-1 and TRBJ1-2; 7 bases are a match to TRBD1. The V segment lost 5 bases and the J segment 2 bases; nucleotides outside the gene matches: 2. Germline assignment: CDR1 MGHRA and CDR2 YSYEKL. The CDR3 loop spans 13 amino acids. CDR3: CASSTGANYGYTF. The CDR3 DNA follows: TGCGCCAGCAGCACAGGGGCGAACTATGGCTACACCTTC.

The rearrangement links TRBV5-4 to TRBJ1-2, with D unclear. Germline values: CDR1 SGHNT, CDR2 YYREEE (reference sequence). Trimming removed 4 bases from V and 4 bases from J, with 8 bases in between. The length of the CDR3 is 12 residues. DNA for the CDR3: TGTGCCAGCAGCCCCGACACCTATGGCTACACCTTC. Its protein is CASSPDTYGYTF.

This clone is classed as medium-sized. The gene calls are TRBV6-1 and TRBJ1-1; D unclear. The CDR3 consists of 14 residues. Germline V gene data show CDR1 as MNHNS and CDR2 as SASEGT. The V end lost 5 bases, the J end lost 0 bases, and 10 bases lay between the germline ends. The CDR3 DNA reads TGTGCCAGCAGTTCGGGTCTCATGAACACTGAAGCTTTCTTT. This encodes CASSSGLMNTEAFF.

The sample holds a few counts of this clone. V usage is TRBV19 and J usage is TRBJ1-1; D uncertain. This CDR3 has 12 residues. Trimming removed 3 bases at V and 5 bases at J, with 7 bases between. The germline V gene has CDR1 LNHDA and CDR2 SQIVND (reference sequence). CDR3 residues: CASSMRGTEAFF. Written as DNA, the CDR3 is TGTGCCAGTAGTATGCGGGGAACTGAAGCTTTCTTT.

V and J are TRBV7-6 and TRBJ2-1; D is possibly TRBD1 (6 bases). Germline V gives CDR1 SGHVS, CDR2 FNYEAQ. The germline V and J ends were trimmed by 4 bases and 4 bases, with 14 bases remaining between them. The CDR3 contains 15 residues. CDR3 in amino acids: CASSWTSGTYNEQFF. Here the CDR3 DNA reads TGTGCCAGCAGCTGGACCTCCGGGACATACAATGAGCAGTTCTTC.

The chain combines TRBV19 with TRBJ1-1, with 7 positions matching TRBD1. This CDR3 region has 14 residues. Germline V CDR1 and CDR2: LNHDA, SQIVND (reference sequence). Trimming cost V 4 bases and J 5 bases; bases outside gene matches: 7. In DNA form, the CDR3 reads TGTGCCAGTAGTAGAGACAGGGAAGGGACTGAAGCTTTCTTT. Encoded protein: CASSRDREGTEAFF.

In its sample, this clone was seen a few times. The gene calls are TRBV28 and TRBJ2-7, with 7 bases fitting TRBD1. CDR3 length equals 15 residues. Germline CDR1 is MDHEN and CDR2 is SYDVKM. J lost 3 bases, V lost 7 bases, and 12 bases had no gene match. This chain's CDR3 is CASTLSGGPLYEQYF. The CDR3 DNA reads TGTGCCAGCACCCTCTCAGGGGGTCCCCTCTACGAGCAGTACTTC.

V and J are TRBV7-7 and TRBJ2-7; TRBD2 agrees at 9 bases. The CDR3 length is 15 residues. V trimming: 4 bases; J trimming: 12 bases; junction bases outside the gene matches: 16. CDR1 is SSHAT, CDR2 FNYEAQ, per germline (reference sequence). In DNA form, the CDR3 reads TGTGCCAGCAGCTCGAGGGGTGGTAGCGGGAGTCGAGTGTACTTC. Translating gives CASSSRGGSGSRVYF.